The clone carrying this T cell receptor beta chain was detected only a few times. Its matching antigen is unknown. The CDR3 contains 15 residues. Germline-derived CDR1 and CDR2 are SQVTM and ANQGSEA. Trimming took 0 bases from V and 5 from J; bases not matched to a gene: 7. The data belong to a study of identical twins. Study conclusions and caveats: Rather than following the same donors, the conclusions depended on cross-sectional statistical analysis.

TCRdb reprocessed the 5' RACE reads via MiXCR and lists one record per CDR3 protein. The sample lists around 280,000 distinct CDR3 sequences, roughly 8.6% occurring once. Separately, the same data were catalogued under a study of yellow fever vaccine responses in identical twins.

This receptor was identified in a woman aged 18-29 years in good health. Material: memory (CD45RO+) T cells sorted from blood. The chain links TRBV29-1 to TRBJ2-5, with 9 bases that match TRBD2. The CDR3 sequence: CSVEDGGLAGETQYF. CDR3 DNA: TGCAGCGTTGAAGACGGGGGACTAGCTGGGGAGACCCAGTACTTC.